Presented here are 20 T cell receptor beta chains from one specimen sequenced in a study of blood T cell repertoires in COVID-19. TCRdb's table, derived via immunoSEQ multiplex PCR, lists solely in-frame clones and lacks some. The sample holds 30,000 to 40,000 clones, about 80% seen once. Material: peripheral blood. These receptors were obtained from a man older than 75 with acute or convalescent COVID-19.

The rearrangement joins TRBV5-4 to TRBJ2-2; weak D call: TRBD1 (5 bases). V shed 2 bases and J shed 7 bases, with 6 bases lying between them. There are 12 residues in the CDR3. Germline lookup yields CDR1 SGHNT and CDR2 YYREEE (reference sequence). The CDR3 region is CASSFRVGELFF. For the CDR3, the DNA is TGTGCCAGCAGCTTCAGGGTCGGGGAGCTGTTTTTT.

The CDR3 protein is CASSQGGGPGNNQPQHF. CDR3 nucleotides: TGTGCCAGCAGCCAAGGGGGGGGACCCGGCAACAATCAGCCCCAGCATTTT. V is TRBV3-1 (or the pseudogene TRBV3-2) and J is TRBJ1-5, with a possible D match to TRBD1 (5 bases). The CDR3 contains 17 residues. Trimming cost V 1 base and J 3 bases, with 16 bases left between them. CDR1 is LGHDT, CDR2 YNNKEL, per germline (reference sequence).

This clone came up once. This sequence joins TRBV6-6 and TRBJ1-2; the match to TRBD1 covers 8 bases. CDR1 and CDR2 (germline): MNHNY, SVGAGI (reference sequence). J lost 8 bases, V lost 9 bases, and 5 bases had no gene match. This CDR3 region has 11 residues. The CDR3 here is CASGTGFGYTF. The CDR3 nucleotides read TGTGCCAGTGGGACAGGCTTCGGCTACACCTTC.

The chain recombines TRBV6-5 with TRBJ2-5; maybe TRBD1 (6 bases). Trimming removed 6 bases from V and 2 bases from J, with 10 bases in between. The CDR3 has 13 amino acids. Germline V lookup: CDR1 MNHEY, CDR2 SVGAGI. The CDR3 loop is CASSRTAQETQYF. The CDR3 DNA reads as TGTGCCAGCAGCCGGACAGCACAAGAGACCCAGTACTTC.

The chain has TRBV7-2 and TRBJ2-7; D gene unclear. The CDR3 covers 15 residues. With 1 base removed from V and 2 bases from J, the gap between germline ends came to 12 bases. Germline V gene lookup returns CDR1 SGHTA and CDR2 FQGNSA. The CDR3 DNA reads TGTGCCAGCAGCTTAGGGGCAGATATTACCTACGAGCAGTACTTC. Translating it yields CASSLGADITYEQYF.

In this sample, this clone turned up a few times. J is TRBJ2-7 and V is TRBV5-4; 8 nucleotides agree with TRBD1. J was trimmed by 5 bases and V by 2 bases; bases with no gene match: 3. Per the germline V gene, CDR1 is SGHNT and CDR2 is YYREEE (reference sequence). The CDR3 is made up of 13 amino acids. The CDR3 DNA reads TGTGCCAGCAGCTTCAGGGGGCAGCACGAGCAGTACTTC. It codes for CASSFRGQHEQYF.

The chain recombines TRBV5-5 with TRBJ2-3, with D possibly being TRBD1 (5 bases). Germline V gene lookup returns CDR1 SGHKS and CDR2 YYEKEE (reference sequence). CDR3 size: 15 residues. V lost 3 bases to trimming and J lost 0 bases, with 11 bases between them. CDR3 in DNA: TGTGCCAGCAGCTATAGGGGAACTAGCACAGATACGCAGTATTTT. Residues: CASSYRGTSTDTQYF.

This chain connects TRBV30 to TRBJ1-4; 9 positions match TRBD1. Germline V gene sequence: CDR1 GTSNPN, CDR2 SVGIG (reference sequence). The V and J ends lost 2 bases and 7 bases, in that order; junction bases with no gene match: 5. The CDR3 is made up of 14 amino acids. The CDR3 DNA is TGTGCCTGGAGTAGCCGGGACAGGGCTGAAAAACTGTTTTTT. Its translation is CAWSSRDRAEKLFF.

The CDR3 bases are TGTGCCAGCAGTTACATGGACAGGAAAGAGACCCAGTACTTC. Translation: CASSYMDRKETQYF. The gene calls are TRBV6-2 or TRBV6-3 and TRBJ2-5; 7 positions agree with TRBD1. The CDR3 has 14 residues. Unmatched junction bases numbered 3, after V lost 2 bases and J lost 3 bases. The germline V gene has CDR1 MNHEY and CDR2 SVGEGT.

This chain connects TRBV5-1 to TRBJ2-3, with 9 bases identical to TRBD2. V was clipped by 5 bases and J by 5 bases; unmatched bases: 9. The CDR3 length is 15 residues. The V gene's germline CDR1 is SGHRS and CDR2 YFSETQ. CDR3: CASRQAGGPQDTQYF. CDR3 DNA: TGCGCCAGCAGACAGGCGGGGGGGCCTCAAGATACGCAGTATTTT. The whole variable domain, filled in from reference TRBV5-1 and TRBJ2-3, reads KAGVTQTPRYLIKTRGQQVTLSCSPISGHRSVSWYQQTPGQGLQFLFEYFSETQRNKGNFPGRFSGRQFSNSRSEMNVSTLELGDSALYLCASRQAGGPQDTQYFGPGTRLTVL.

On this clone itself: Sequence at one end of the junction differs from germline and may be a read error. The same CDR3 can be traced to other DNA sequences in this sample. V gene TRBV7-3 combines with J gene TRBJ1-1; no firm D call. The CDR3 has 13 residues. Germline V CDR1 and CDR2: SGHTA, FQGTGA. CDR3 amino acids: CASSLTGGTEAFF. CDR3 DNA: TGTGCCAGCAGCCTAACGGGAGGGACTGAAGCTTTCTTT. Full variable domain (outside the CDR3, taken from reference TRBV7-3 and TRBJ1-1): GAGVSQTPSNKVTEKGKYVELRCDPISGHTALYWYRQSLGQGPEFLIYFQGTGAADDSGLPNDRFFAVRPEGSVSTLKIQRTERGDSAVYLCASSLTGGTEAFFGQGTRLTVV.

This sequence joins TRBV10-2 and TRBJ2-5; 7 bases match TRBD1. Trimming cost V 6 bases and J 5 bases; bases outside gene matches: 9. The CDR3 is 14 residues long. CDR1 and CDR2 from the germline V gene are WSHSY and SAAADI. Written as DNA, the CDR3 is TGCGCCAGCAGAATACAGACAGGGTCCGAGACCCAGTACTTC. Protein sequence: CASRIQTGSETQYF.

The V call is TRBV5-1, the J call TRBJ2-3; 7 positions agree with TRBD2. The CDR3 runs to 16 residues. Unmatched junction bases numbered 9, after V lost 4 bases and J lost 1 base. The V gene's germline CDR1 is SGHRS and CDR2 YFSETQ. DNA for the CDR3: TGCGCCAGCAGCCCCATTGCTAGCGGTGGCACAGATACGCAGTATTTT. This encodes CASSPIASGGTDTQYF.

The chain recombines TRBV5-4 with TRBJ2-3, with a possible D match to TRBD2 (5 bases). Germline V gene sequence: CDR1 SGHNT, CDR2 YYREEE (reference sequence). This CDR3 comprises 14 residues. Trimming cost V 0 bases and J 5 bases, with 10 bases left between them. The chain's CDR3 is CASSLDGMKDTQYF. The CDR3 region has the DNA TGTGCCAGCAGCTTGGACGGGATGAAAGATACGCAGTATTTT.

The chain couples TRBV15 to TRBJ2-5, with 7 bases identical to TRBD1. Germline trimming cut 0 bases from V and 5 bases from J; bases unmatched to any gene: 3. The germline V gene encodes CDR1 LNHNV and CDR2 YYDKDF (reference sequence). This CDR3 has 14 amino acids. CDR3 DNA sequence: TGTGCCACCAGCAGAGATGGCAGGGGGGAGACCCAGTACTTC. Its translation is CATSRDGRGETQYF.

This chain links TRBV7-2 with TRBJ1-2; 7 nucleotides match TRBD1. CDR1 SGHTA and CDR2 FQGNSA come from the germline V gene. The CDR3 has 14 residues. V lost 5 bases and J lost 6; bases outside the gene matches: 9. CDR3 region: CASSRQGTGDGYTF. The CDR3 region has the DNA TGTGCCAGCAGCCGTCAGGGTACAGGGGATGGCTACACCTTC.

The V gene is TRBV5-1, the J gene TRBJ2-7, with D possibly matching TRBD1 (6 bases). Per germline, CDR1 SGHRS and CDR2 YFSETQ. V shed 5 bases and J shed 6 bases, with 15 bases lying between them. The CDR3 totals 13 residues. As DNA, the CDR3 is TGCGCCAGCAGTGACAGGCTTCTCAGCGAGCAGTACTTC. Translated: CASSDRLLSEQYF.

CDR3 loop: CASSPSGNYEQYF. The DNA for the CDR3 is TGTGCCAGCTCTCCTAGCGGGAACTACGAGCAGTACTTC. V is TRBV18 and J is TRBJ2-7; the match to TRBD2 covers 9 bases. Per the germline V gene, CDR1 is KGHSH and CDR2 is LQKENI. Germline trimming cut 6 bases from V and 3 bases from J; bases unmatched to any gene: 3. The CDR3 covers 13 residues. Complete variable domain (other parts from reference TRBV18 and TRBJ2-7): NAGVMQNPRHLVRRRGQEARLRCSPMKGHSHVYWYRQLPEEGLKFMVYLQKENIIDESGMPKERFSAEFPKEGPSILRIQQVVRGDSAAYFCASSPSGNYEQYFGPGTRLTVT.

This clone has a single count. The chain employs TRBV9 and TRBJ2-3; 14 bases are shared with TRBD2. Losses at the gene ends were 4 bases for V and 5 bases for J; bases not matched to a gene: 6. This CDR3 comprises 16 residues. CDR1 is SGDLS, CDR2 YYNGEE, per germline. The CDR3 bases are TGTGCCAGCAGCCCCCGGACTAGCGGGGGGAGAGATACGCAGTATTTT. The encoded protein is CASSPRTSGGRDTQYF.

The chain combines TRBV10-3 with TRBJ2-7; D may be TRBD1 (6 bases). Germline CDR1 and CDR2: ENHRY and SYGVKD. This CDR3 is 12 amino acids long. V lost 10 bases to trimming and J lost 1 base, with 11 bases between them. The CDR3 DNA is TGTGCCACAGAAGGACAGTCCTACGAGCAGTACTTC. Amino acid sequence: CATEGQSYEQYF.